This section outlines one TCR beta chain sequence together with its context. Its matching antigen is unknown. Samples underwent the assay at deep level. TCRdb keeps only in-frame clones here, not all; method: immunoSEQ multiplex PCR. Here the sample spans around 2.1 million clones, approximately 94% being singletons. The sample originates from a study of shared clonotypes between healthy human individuals. Only CD45RO-negative cells positively selected for CCR7 counted as naive CD8 cells, so terminally differentiated effector memory CD45RA+ cells were excluded. Healthy and HIV-negative, the adult donors had no recent acute infections or vaccinations. Study-wide findings and caveats: Estimated clonotype richness was generally higher in naive than memory subsets.

Specimen: naive CD8+ T cells from PBMCs. This TCR derives from a man aged 18 to 29 in good health. Some clones in this sample may be carry-over from other donors' samples.

The CDR3 protein is CASSGSNSGNTIYF. CDR3 sequence (DNA): TGTGCCAGCAGCGGGAGCAACTCTGGAAACACCATATATTTT. The chain links TRBV9 to TRBJ1-3, with unresolved D. Trimming shortened V by 3 bases and J by 0 bases, and 7 bases separated the two germline ends. Germline loops: CDR1 SGDLS, CDR2 YYNGEE. CDR3 size: 14 residues.